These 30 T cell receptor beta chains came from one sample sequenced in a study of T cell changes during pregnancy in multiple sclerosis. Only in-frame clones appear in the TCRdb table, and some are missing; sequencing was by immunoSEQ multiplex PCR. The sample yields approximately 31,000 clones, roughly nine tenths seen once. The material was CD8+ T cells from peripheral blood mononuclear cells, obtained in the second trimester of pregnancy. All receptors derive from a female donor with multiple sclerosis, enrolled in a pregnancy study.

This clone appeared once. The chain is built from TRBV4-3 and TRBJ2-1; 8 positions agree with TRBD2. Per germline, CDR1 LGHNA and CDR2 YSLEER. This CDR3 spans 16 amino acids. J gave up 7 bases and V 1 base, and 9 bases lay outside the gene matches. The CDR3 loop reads CASSQVGLREENEQFF. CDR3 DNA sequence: TGCGCCAGCAGCCAAGTCGGGCTGCGGGAGGAGAATGAGCAGTTCTTC.

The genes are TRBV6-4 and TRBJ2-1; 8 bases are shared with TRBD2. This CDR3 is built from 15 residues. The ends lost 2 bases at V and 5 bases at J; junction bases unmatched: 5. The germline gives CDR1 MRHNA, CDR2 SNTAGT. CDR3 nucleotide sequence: TGTGCCAGCAGTGACGTGGCGGGAGGCCACAATGAGCAGTTCTTC. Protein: CASSDVAGGHNEQFF.

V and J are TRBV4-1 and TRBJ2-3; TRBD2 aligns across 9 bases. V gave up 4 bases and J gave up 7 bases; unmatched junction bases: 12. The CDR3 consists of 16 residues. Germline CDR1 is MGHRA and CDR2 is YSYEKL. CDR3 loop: CASSLRLAGEQNTQYF. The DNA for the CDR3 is TGCGCCAGCAGCCTGCGGTTAGCGGGAGAACAAAATACGCAGTATTTT.

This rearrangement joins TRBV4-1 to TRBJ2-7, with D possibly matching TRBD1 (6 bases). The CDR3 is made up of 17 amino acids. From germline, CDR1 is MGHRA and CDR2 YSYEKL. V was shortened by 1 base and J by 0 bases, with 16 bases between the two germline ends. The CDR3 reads CASSQGVLGRGSYEQYF. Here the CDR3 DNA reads TGCGCCAGCAGCCAAGGGGTCCTCGGCAGGGGCTCCTACGAGCAGTACTTC.

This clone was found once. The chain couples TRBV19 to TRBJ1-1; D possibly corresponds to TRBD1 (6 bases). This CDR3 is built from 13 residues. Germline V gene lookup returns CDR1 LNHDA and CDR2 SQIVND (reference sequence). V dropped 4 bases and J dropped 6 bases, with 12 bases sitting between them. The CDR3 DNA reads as TGTGCCAGTAGTACATCAGGGGTTGCTGAAGCTTTCTTT. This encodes CASSTSGVAEAFF.

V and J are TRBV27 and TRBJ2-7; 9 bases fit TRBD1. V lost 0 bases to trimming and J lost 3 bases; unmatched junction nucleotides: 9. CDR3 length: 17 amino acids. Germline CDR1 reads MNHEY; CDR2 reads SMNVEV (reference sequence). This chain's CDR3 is CASSLSGLTGGYYEQYF. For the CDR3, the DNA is TGTGCCAGCAGTTTATCGGGCTTGACAGGGGGGTACTACGAGCAGTACTTC.

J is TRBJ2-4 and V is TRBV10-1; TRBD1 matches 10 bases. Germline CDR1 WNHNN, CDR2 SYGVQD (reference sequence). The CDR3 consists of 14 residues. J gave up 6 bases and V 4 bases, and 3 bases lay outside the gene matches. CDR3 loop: CASSGQGARNIQYF. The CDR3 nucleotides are TGCGCCAGCAGTGGACAGGGGGCGAGAAACATTCAGTACTTC.

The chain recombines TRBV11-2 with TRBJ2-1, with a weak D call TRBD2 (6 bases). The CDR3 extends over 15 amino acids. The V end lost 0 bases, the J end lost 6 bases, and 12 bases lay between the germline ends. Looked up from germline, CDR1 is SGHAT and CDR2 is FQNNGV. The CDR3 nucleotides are TGTGCCAGCAGCTTAGACCGGGGAGCGGGCAATGAGCAGTTCTTC. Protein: CASSLDRGAGNEQFF.

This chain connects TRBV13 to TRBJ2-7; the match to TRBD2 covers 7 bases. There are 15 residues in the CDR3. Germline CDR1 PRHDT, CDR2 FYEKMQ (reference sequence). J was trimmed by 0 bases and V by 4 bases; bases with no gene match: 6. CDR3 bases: TGTGCCAGCAGCTGGCGGGGGAGAAGCTCCTACGAGCAGTACTTC. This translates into CASSWRGRSSYEQYF. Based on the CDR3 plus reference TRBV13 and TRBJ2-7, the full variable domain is AAGVIQSPRHLIKEKRETATLKCYPIPRHDTVYWYQQGPGQDPQFLISFYEKMQSDKGSIPDRFSAQQFSDYHSELNMSSLELGDSALYFCASSWRGRSSYEQYFGPGTRLTVT.

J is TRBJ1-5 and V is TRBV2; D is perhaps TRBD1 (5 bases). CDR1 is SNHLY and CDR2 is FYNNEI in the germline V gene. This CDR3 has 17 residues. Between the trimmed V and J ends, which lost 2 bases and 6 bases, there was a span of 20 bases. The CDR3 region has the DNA TGTGCCAGCAGTGAATTTCTTTTAAGGGACTCCGTTCAGCCCCAGCATTTT. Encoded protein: CASSEFLLRDSVQPQHF.

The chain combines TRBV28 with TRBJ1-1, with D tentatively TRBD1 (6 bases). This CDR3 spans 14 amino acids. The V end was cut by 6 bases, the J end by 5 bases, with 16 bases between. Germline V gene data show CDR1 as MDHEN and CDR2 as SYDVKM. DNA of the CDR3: TGTGCCAGCAGCCTCATACAGGGTTGGACTGAAGCTTTCTTT. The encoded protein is CASSLIQGWTEAFF. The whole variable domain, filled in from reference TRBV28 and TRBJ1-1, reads DVKVTQSSRYLVKRTGEKVFLECVQDMDHENMFWYRQDPGLGLRLIYFSYDVKMKEKGDIPEGYSVSREKKERFSLILESASTNQTSMYLCASSLIQGWTEAFFGQGTRLTVV.

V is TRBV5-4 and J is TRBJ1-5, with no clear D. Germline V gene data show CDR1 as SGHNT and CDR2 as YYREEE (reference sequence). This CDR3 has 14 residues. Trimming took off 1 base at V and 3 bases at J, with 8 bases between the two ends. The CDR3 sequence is CASSLRGDNQPQHF. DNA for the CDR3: TGTGCCAGCAGCTTGCGGGGAGACAATCAGCCCCAGCATTTT.

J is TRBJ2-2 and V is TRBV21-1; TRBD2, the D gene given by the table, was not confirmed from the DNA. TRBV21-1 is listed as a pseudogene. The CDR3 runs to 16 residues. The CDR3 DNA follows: TGTGCCAGCAGCAAAGTTCGTGGCGGGAACACCGGGGAGCTGTTTTTT. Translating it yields CASSKVRGGNTGELFF.

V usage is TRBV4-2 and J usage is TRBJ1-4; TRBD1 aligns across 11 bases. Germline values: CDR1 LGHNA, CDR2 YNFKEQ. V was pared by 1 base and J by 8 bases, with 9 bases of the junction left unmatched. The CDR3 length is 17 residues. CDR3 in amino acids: CASSQGGPGQGGEKLFF. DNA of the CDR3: TGTGCCAGCAGCCAAGGGGGACCGGGACAGGGGGGAGAAAAACTGTTTTTT.

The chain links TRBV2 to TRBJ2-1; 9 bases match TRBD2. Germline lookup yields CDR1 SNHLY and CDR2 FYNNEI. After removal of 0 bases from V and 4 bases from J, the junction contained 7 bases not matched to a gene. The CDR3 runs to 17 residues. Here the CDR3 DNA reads TGTGCCAGCAGTGAAGCCTGGGTCACTAGCGGGTACAATGAGCAGTTCTTC. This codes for CASSEAWVTSGYNEQFF.

The CDR3, as DNA: TGTGCCAGCAGCCTGACAGGGTTTGGCTACACCTTC. It is translated as CASSLTGFGYTF. The chain couples TRBV28 to TRBJ1-2; TRBD1 aligns across 7 bases. The J segment lost 7 bases and the V segment lost 6 bases, leaving 5 bases of the junction unmatched. CDR3 length equals 12 residues. CDR1 and CDR2 (germline): MDHEN, SYDVKM.

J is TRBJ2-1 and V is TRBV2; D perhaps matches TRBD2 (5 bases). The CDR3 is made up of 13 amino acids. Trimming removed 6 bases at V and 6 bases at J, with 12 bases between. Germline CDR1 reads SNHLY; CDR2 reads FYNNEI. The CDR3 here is CASRRVSINEQFF. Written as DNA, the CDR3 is TGTGCCAGCAGGAGGGTCTCAATCAATGAGCAGTTCTTC.

Here the CDR3 DNA reads TGCGCCAGCAGCCAGCGGGCCCCCCGGGACGGGGAGCTGTTTTTT. Its protein is CASSQRAPRDGELFF. The J gene is TRBJ2-2, the V gene TRBV4-3; TRBD2 is a possible D gene (5 bases). Trimming left V 3 bases short and J 7 bases short, with 15 bases between. The CDR3 loop spans 15 amino acids. Germline CDR1 LGHNA, CDR2 YSLEER.

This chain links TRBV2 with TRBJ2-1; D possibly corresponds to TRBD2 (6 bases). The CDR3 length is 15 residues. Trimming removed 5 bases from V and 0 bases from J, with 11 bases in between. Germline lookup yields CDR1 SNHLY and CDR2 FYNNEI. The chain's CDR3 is CASSLAESSYNEQFF. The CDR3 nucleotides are TGTGCCAGCAGTTTAGCGGAGAGCTCCTACAATGAGCAGTTCTTC.

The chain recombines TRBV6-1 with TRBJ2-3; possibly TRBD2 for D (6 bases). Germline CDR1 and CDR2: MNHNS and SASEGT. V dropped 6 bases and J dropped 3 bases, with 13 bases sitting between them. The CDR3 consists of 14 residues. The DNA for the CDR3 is TGTGCCAGCAGGATTTGGGGGGAAACAGATACGCAGTATTTT. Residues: CASRIWGETDTQYF.

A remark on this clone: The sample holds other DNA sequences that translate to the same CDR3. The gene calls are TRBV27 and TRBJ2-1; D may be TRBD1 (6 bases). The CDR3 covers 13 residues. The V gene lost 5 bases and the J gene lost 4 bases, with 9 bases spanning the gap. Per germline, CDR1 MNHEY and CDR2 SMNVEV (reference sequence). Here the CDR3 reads CASSNTGYNEQFF. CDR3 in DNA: TGTGCCAGCAGTAACACAGGGTACAATGAGCAGTTCTTC.

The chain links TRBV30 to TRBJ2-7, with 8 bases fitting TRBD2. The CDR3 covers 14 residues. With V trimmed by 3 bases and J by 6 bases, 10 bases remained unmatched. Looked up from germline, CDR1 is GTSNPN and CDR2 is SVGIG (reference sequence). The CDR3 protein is CAWSWAGGSAEQYF. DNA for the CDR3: TGTGCCTGGAGCTGGGCGGGAGGATCGGCCGAGCAGTACTTC.

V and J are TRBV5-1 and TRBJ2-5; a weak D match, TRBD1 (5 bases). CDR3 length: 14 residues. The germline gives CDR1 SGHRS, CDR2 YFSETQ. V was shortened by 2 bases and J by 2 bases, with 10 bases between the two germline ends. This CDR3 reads CASSFTGFQETQYF. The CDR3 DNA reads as TGCGCCAGCAGCTTTACAGGATTTCAAGAGACCCAGTACTTC.

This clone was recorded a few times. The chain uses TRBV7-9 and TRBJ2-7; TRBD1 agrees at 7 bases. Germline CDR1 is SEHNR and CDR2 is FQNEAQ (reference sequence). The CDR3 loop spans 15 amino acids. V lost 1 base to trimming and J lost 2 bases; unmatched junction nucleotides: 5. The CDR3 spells CASSLVVTGPYEQYF. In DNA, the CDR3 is TGTGCCAGCAGCTTAGTGGTGACAGGGCCCTACGAGCAGTACTTC.

The CDR3 spells CASSQRLDEQYF. Written as DNA, the CDR3 is TGCGCCAGCAGCCAAAGACTCGACGAGCAGTACTTC. V gene TRBV5-1 combines with J gene TRBJ2-7; D gene unclear. V lost 4 bases and J lost 5, with 10 bases in between. The CDR3 length is 12 residues. Germline CDR1 SGHRS, CDR2 YFSETQ.

As DNA, the CDR3 is TGTGCCAGCTCACCCGAGACTAGCCCAGATACGCAGTATTTT. Encoded protein: CASSPETSPDTQYF. V gene TRBV18 combines with J gene TRBJ2-3, with 7 bases identical to TRBD2. Per germline, CDR1 KGHSH and CDR2 LQKENI. V shed 3 bases and J 4 bases; nucleotides not matched to a gene: 4. The CDR3 extends over 14 amino acids.

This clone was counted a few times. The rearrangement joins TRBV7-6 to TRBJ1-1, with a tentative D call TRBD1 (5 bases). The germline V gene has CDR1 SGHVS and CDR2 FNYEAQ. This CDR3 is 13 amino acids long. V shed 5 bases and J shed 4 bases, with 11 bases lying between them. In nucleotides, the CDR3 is TGTGCCAGCAGCCCCCCGGGGGGCACTGAAGCTTTCTTT. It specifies CASSPPGGTEAFF.

This CDR3 reads CASTLFRGNQPQHF. The CDR3 nucleotides read TGTGCCAGCACCCTATTCCGAGGGAATCAGCCCCAGCATTTT. The rearrangement joins TRBV21-1 to TRBJ1-5. TRBV21-1 is marked as a pseudogene. This CDR3 is 14 amino acids long.

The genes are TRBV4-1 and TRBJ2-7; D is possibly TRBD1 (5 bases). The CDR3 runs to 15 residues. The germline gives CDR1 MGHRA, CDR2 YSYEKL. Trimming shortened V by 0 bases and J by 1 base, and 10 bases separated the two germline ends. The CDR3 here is CASSQEGRASYEQYF. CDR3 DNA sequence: TGCGCCAGCAGCCAAGAGGGCAGGGCTTCCTACGAGCAGTACTTC.

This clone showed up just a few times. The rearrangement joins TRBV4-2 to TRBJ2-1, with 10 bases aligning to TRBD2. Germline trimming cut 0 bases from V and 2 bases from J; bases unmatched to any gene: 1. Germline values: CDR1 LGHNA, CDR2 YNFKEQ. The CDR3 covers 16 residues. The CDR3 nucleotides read TGTGCCAGCAGCCAAGATGGGACTAGCGCCTACAATGAGCAGTTCTTC. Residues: CASSQDGTSAYNEQFF.